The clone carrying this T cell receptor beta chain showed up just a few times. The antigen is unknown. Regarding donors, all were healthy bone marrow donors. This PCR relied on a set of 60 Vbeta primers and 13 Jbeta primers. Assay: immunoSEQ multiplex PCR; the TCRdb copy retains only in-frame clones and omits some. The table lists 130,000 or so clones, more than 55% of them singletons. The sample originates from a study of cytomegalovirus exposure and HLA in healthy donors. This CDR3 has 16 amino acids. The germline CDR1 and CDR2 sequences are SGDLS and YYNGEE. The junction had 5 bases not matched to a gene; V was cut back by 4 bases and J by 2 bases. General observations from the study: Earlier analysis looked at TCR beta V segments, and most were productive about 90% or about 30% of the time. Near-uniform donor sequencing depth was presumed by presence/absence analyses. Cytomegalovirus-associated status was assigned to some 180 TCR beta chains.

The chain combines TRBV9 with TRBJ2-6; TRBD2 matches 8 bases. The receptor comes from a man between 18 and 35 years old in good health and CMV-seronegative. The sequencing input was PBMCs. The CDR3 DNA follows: TGTGCCAGCAGCCCGGGACTAGGCGCTGGGGCCAACGTCCTGACTTTC. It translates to CASSPGLGAGANVLTF.